The 8 T cell receptor beta chains in this list originate from one sample, sequenced in a study of tissue T cells after allogeneic stem cell transplantation. Here immunoSEQ multiplex PCR was the method, and the copy in TCRdb shows in-frame clones only, minus some. The repertoire holds approximately 9,000 clones, with roughly 38% as singletons. Specified time point: mouse harvest day 14 after allogeneic transplant. Mouse grafts combined 10^7 T-cell-depleted bone marrow cells with 10^6 splenic CD5+ T cells. The sequencing input was skin. These receptors originate from a female BALB/c mouse given C57BL/6 T cells with graft-versus-host disease after an allogeneic hematopoietic cell transplant.

About this clone itself: The gene names here belong to mouse. The sequenced fragment ends 1 residue before the CDR3 boundary, so the rest is inferred from the germline J gene. The identical CDR3 is also encoded by other nucleotide sequences in the sample. The gene calls are TRBV26 and TRBJ2-5; 8 nucleotides agree with TRBD1. This CDR3 contains 12 residues. Germline V CDR1 and CDR2: KGHPV, FQNQEV (reference sequence). V trimming: 4 bases; J trimming: 6 bases; junction bases outside the gene matches: 0. CDR3 bases read: TGTGCCAGCAGTCGGGACAGGGACACCCAGTAC. Protein product: CASSRDRDTQY. The whole CDR3 protein reads CASSRDRDTQYF.

By sample fraction, this clone is medium-sized. Genes here carry mouse names. The CDR3 end is not reached by the read, which stops 1 residue before it; the germline J gene fills it in. This chain connects TRBV26 to TRBJ2-7; TRBD1 matches 12 bases. With 6 bases clipped from V and 7 bases from J, the junction kept 4 bases outside the gene matches. This CDR3 has 13 residues. The germline gives CDR1 KGHPV, CDR2 FQNQEV (reference sequence). The CDR3 reads CASRWDRGREQYF. CDR3 DNA (partial): TGTGCCAGCAGGTGGGACAGGGGGCGAGAACAGTAC.

As to this clone: Gene labels here are mouse ones. The missing CDR3 end, 1 residue past where the read stops, is filled in from the germline J gene. The V gene is TRBV20, the J gene TRBJ2-3; the match to TRBD2 covers 8 bases. The CDR3 loop spans 15 amino acids. Per the germline V gene, CDR1 is GFQATS and CDR2 is STVNSAI. The J segment lost 1 base and the V segment lost 3 bases, leaving 6 bases of the junction unmatched. Incomplete CDR3 DNA: TGTGGTGCTAGTAACTGGGGGAAAGGTGCAGAAACGCTGTAT. Translation gives CGASNWGKGAETLY. The whole CDR3 is CGASNWGKGAETLYF.

Worth noting for this clone: The germline and genes are mouse ones. The read is 1 residue too short to cover the CDR3 end, so that end is filled in from the germline J gene. V gene TRBV26 combines with J gene TRBJ2-1, with D perhaps matching TRBD2 (5 bases). Per germline, CDR1 KGHPV and CDR2 FQNQEV (reference sequence). The CDR3 length is 13 residues. V was clipped by 2 bases and J by 4 bases, with 6 bases between them. The CDR3 reads CASSLHWYAEQFF. Incomplete CDR3 DNA: TGTGCCAGCAGTCTGCACTGGTATGCTGAGCAGTTC.

This clone was counted only a few times. Gene names are the mouse ones. CDR3 bases read: TGCTCCAGCAAGGACAGTGCAGAAACGCTGTAT. Its translation: CSSKDSAETLY. The whole CDR3 is CSSKDSAETLYF. This chain connects TRBV23 to TRBJ2-3. The DNA ends 1 residue before the CDR3 does, and the rest of the CDR3 is filled in from the germline J gene. The CDR3 is made up of 12 amino acids. From germline, CDR1 is KGHTA and CDR2 FQNQQP.

By its share, this clone is medium-sized (0.01 to 0.1%). Mouse names are used for the genes. The missing CDR3 end, 1 residue past where the read stops, is filled in from the germline J gene. The rearrangement joins TRBV13-3 to TRBJ2-7; 9 bases match TRBD1. Trimming at V came to 4 bases and at J to 7 bases, leaving 6 bases not matched to a gene. The CDR3 totals 13 residues. CDR1 NNHDY and CDR2 SYVADS come from the germline V gene. The part of the CDR3 DNA that was read is TGTGCCAGCAGTTCCGGGACAGGGTACGAACAGTAC. As protein: CASSSGTGYEQY. The full CDR3 sequence reads CASSSGTGYEQYF.

As concerns this clone: Gene names and germline match the mouse. The read is 1 residue too short to cover the CDR3 end, so that end is filled in from the germline J gene. This chain joins TRBV19 and TRBJ1-2; the D gene is possibly TRBD1 (6 bases). The CDR3 is made up of 13 amino acids. V shed 4 bases and J shed 3 bases, with 10 bases lying between them. Germline V lookup: CDR1 FNHDT, CDR2 SITEND (reference sequence). The part of the CDR3 DNA that was read is TGTGCCAGCAGTTACAGGGTAGACTCCGACTACACC. The encoded protein is CASSYRVDSDYT. The full CDR3 reads CASSYRVDSDYTF.

Judged by abundance, this clone is medium-sized. The genes are named according to mouse. The read ends 1 residue early relative to the CDR3; the germline J gene fills the gap. The chain couples TRBV13-2 to TRBJ2-2; D is possibly TRBD1 (6 bases). The CDR3 is 14 residues long. Germline CDR1 reads NNHNN; CDR2 reads SYGAGS (reference sequence). V lost 5 bases and J 4 bases, leaving 12 bases between the germline ends. The CDR3 region is CASGHRDGTGQLYF. Incomplete CDR3 DNA: TGTGCCAGCGGGCACAGGGACGGCACCGGGCAGCTCTAC.